The TCR beta chain described here comes from a study of identical twins. Notes on the study in general: Beta out-of-frame sequences showed weaker excess twin sharing.

In its sample, this clonotype was seen a few times. Its antigen is still unknown. TCRdb itself ran the 5' RACE reads through MiXCR, one entry per CDR3 protein. Here the sample spans approximately 500,000 distinct CDR3 sequences, 24% being singletons. This CDR3 has 13 amino acids. V dropped 6 bases and J dropped 7 bases, with 12 bases sitting between them. The sample was also reused in another study, on T cells expressing NK-cell markers.

The sequencing sample was made of CD4+ T cells sorted from blood. The sequence was obtained from a young woman in good health. The rearrangement uses TRBV12-3 or TRBV12-4 and TRBJ1-4; D gene uncertain. The CDR3 coding sequence is TGTGCCAGCAGGCCCAGGCGCGGTGAAAAACTGTTTTTT. It codes for CASRPRRGEKLFF.